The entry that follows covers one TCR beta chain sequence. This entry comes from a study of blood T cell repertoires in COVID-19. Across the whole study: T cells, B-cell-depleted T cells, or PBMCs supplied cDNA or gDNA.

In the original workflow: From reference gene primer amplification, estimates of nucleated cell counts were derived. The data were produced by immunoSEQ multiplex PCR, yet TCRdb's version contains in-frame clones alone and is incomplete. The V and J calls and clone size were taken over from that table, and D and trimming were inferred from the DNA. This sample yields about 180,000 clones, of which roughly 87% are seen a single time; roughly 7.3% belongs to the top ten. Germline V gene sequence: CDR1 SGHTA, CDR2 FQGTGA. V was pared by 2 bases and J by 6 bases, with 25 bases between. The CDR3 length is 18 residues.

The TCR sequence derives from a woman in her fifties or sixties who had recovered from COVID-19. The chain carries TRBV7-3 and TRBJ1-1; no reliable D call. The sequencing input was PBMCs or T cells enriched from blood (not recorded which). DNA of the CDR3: TGTGCCAGCAGCTTAGACGAAAACGCGGGCAGGTATGTCGCTGAAGCTTTCTTT. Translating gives CASSLDENAGRYVAEAFF.